Each of the 8 T cell receptor beta chains below was sequenced from the same sample in a study of cytomegalovirus exposure and HLA in healthy donors. The PCR was carried out with 60 Vbeta primers and 13 Jbeta primers. Method: immunoSEQ multiplex PCR; TCRdb's copy keeps in-frame clones and lacks some. This sample's table has about 130,000 clones. Sample: PBMCs. These receptors all come from a young man in good health and CMV-seronegative.

V and J are TRBV4-3 and TRBJ1-6; no firm D call. The CDR3 is made up of 13 amino acids. The germline gives CDR1 LGHNA, CDR2 YSLEER. V was cut by 1 base and J by 7 bases, with 5 bases left in between. The CDR3 loop is CASSQVANSPLHF. The CDR3 DNA sequence: TGCGCCAGCAGCCAAGTAGCGAATTCACCCCTCCACTTT.

A note on this clone: One end of the junction varies from germline; a read error may be responsible. The chain uses TRBV6-7 and TRBJ2-5; 8 nucleotides align to TRBD2. TRBV6-7 falls under the ORF class, with uncertain function. The CDR3 runs to 16 residues. In DNA, the CDR3 is TGTGCCAGCAATTACCAGCGGGGGAGACGGGAAGAGACCCAGTACTTC. Translated, it gives CASNYQRGRREETQYF.

The chain's CDR3 is CSVANRTGLVAFF. CDR3 sequence (DNA): TGCAGCGTCGCCAATCGTACAGGGTTGGTAGCTTTCTTT. The J gene is TRBJ1-1, the V gene TRBV29-1; TRBD1 might be the D (6 bases). Germline V gives CDR1 SQVTM, CDR2 ANQGSEA. This CDR3 contains 13 residues. V lost 6 bases to trimming and J lost 10 bases, with 21 bases between them.

The V and J genes are TRBV18 and TRBJ2-7; weak D call: TRBD2 (5 bases). Germline V gene lookup returns CDR1 KGHSH and CDR2 LQKENI. Trimming stripped 2 bases from V and 0 bases from J, with 11 bases between. This CDR3 spans 15 amino acids. The CDR3: CASSPSGGSSYEQYF. The DNA for the CDR3 is TGTGCCAGCTCACCATCAGGCGGGTCCTCCTACGAGCAGTACTTC. Full variable domain (missing parts from reference TRBV18 and TRBJ2-7): NAGVMQNPRHLVRRRGQEARLRCSPMKGHSHVYWYRQLPEEGLKFMVYLQKENIIDESGMPKERFSAEFPKEGPSILRIQQVVRGDSAAYFCASSPSGGSSYEQYFGPGTRLTVT.

The chain recombines TRBV7-2 with TRBJ1-3, with TRBD1 matching 8 bases. V lost 5 bases to trimming and J lost 0 bases; unmatched junction nucleotides: 3. The CDR3 is 15 amino acids. CDR1 is SGHTA and CDR2 is FQGNSA in the germline V gene. CDR3 nucleotide sequence: TGTGCCAGCAGCCCGGGGACAGGCTCTGGAAACACCATATATTTT. This codes for CASSPGTGSGNTIYF.

The genes are TRBV18 and TRBJ1-3; 7 nucleotides match TRBD1. This CDR3 region has 17 residues. Per germline, CDR1 KGHSH and CDR2 LQKENI. Trimming cost V 1 base and J 0 bases; bases outside gene matches: 6. In DNA, the CDR3 is TGTGCCAGCTCACCACTCGGACAGGATGCCTCTGGAAACACCATATATTTT. It is translated as CASSPLGQDASGNTIYF.

The chain recombines TRBV7-9 with TRBJ2-7; a weak D match, TRBD1 (6 bases). Trimming pared 8 bases from V and 0 bases from J, leaving 14 bases between. CDR1 and CDR2 (germline): SEHNR, FQNEAQ (reference sequence). The CDR3 is 14 residues long. Written as DNA, the CDR3 is TGTGCCAGCGGGCCACGGGACAACTCCTACGAGCAGTACTTC. Amino acid sequence: CASGPRDNSYEQYF. The full variable domain, its missing parts supplied by reference TRBV7-9 and TRBJ2-7, is DTGVSQNPRHKITKRGQNVTFRCDPISEHNRLYWYRQTLGQGPEFLTYFQNEAQLEKSRLLSDRFSAERPKGSFSTLEIQRTEQGDSAMYLCASGPRDNSYEQYFGPGTRLTVT.

The genes are TRBV5-4 and TRBJ2-1; 8 positions match TRBD2. This CDR3 comprises 13 residues. With 5 bases clipped from V and 8 bases from J, the junction kept 6 bases outside the gene matches. Germline V gene data show CDR1 as SGHNT and CDR2 as YYREEE (reference sequence). The CDR3 is CASSTGLGDEQFF. The CDR3 DNA reads TGTGCCAGCAGTACGGGACTAGGCGATGAGCAGTTCTTC.